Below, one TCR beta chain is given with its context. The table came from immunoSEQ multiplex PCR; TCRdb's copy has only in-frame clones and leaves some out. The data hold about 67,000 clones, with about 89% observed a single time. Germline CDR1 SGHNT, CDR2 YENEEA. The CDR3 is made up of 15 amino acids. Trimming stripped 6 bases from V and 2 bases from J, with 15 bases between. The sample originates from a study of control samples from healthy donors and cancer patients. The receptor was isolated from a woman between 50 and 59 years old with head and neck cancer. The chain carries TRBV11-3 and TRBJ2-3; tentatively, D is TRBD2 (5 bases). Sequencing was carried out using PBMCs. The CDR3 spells CASSYRDSLTDTQYF. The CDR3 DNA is TGTGCCAGCAGTTACCGGGATTCACTCACAGATACGCAGTATTTT.